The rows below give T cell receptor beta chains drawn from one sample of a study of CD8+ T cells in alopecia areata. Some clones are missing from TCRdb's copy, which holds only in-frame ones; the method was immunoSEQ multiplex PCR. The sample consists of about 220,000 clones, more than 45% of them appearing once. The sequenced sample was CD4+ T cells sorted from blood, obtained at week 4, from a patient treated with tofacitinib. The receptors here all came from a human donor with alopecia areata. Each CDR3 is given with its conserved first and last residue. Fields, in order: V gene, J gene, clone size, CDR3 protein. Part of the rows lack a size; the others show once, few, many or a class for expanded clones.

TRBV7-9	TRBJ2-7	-	CASSLAGRTYEQYF
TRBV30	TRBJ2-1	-	CAWTRDRSYNEQFF
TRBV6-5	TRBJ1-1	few	CASRTGVATEAFF
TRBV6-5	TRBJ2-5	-	CASSSDSQETQYF
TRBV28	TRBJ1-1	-	CASRRPGAKTEAFF
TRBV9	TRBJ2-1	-	CASSVGVMTGGHNEQFF
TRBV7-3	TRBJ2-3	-	CASSLGSGGTDTQYF
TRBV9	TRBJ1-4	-	CASSGSPGLNEKLFF
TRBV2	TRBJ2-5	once	CASSETSVRETQYF
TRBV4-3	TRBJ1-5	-	CASSQGPKEPQHF